Presented here are 22 T cell receptor beta chains from one specimen sequenced in a study of sequential checkpoint blockade in melanoma. Specified treatment: randomized to nivolumab then ipilimumab (arm A) or the reverse (arm B). Measured with immunoSEQ multiplex PCR; TCRdb has only the in-frame clones, and not every one. The data hold about 28,000 clones, with approximately 83% observed a single time. Sequences were derived from CD8+ T cells sorted from blood (inferred from file names), sampled from a patient given nivolumab and ipilimumab in sequence. These receptors came from a human donor with melanoma.

The V gene is TRBV7-5, the J gene TRBJ2-1; the DNA was not compared with TRBD2, the D call given in the table. TRBV7-5 is assigned pseudogene status. This CDR3 region has 16 residues. The CDR3 DNA sequence: TGTGCCAGAAGGCAACTCCAGGGACTTCCTTACAATGAGCAGTTCTTC. It codes for CARRQLQGLPYNEQFF.

The chain recombines TRBV2 with TRBJ1-2; D is perhaps TRBD1 (6 bases). V lost 2 bases, J lost 8 bases, and 18 bases lay in between. CDR1 SNHLY and CDR2 FYNNEI come from the germline V gene. The CDR3 has 15 residues. CDR3 coding DNA: TGTGCCAGCAGTGAAACACCGGGACAACCAAAAGGCTACACCTTC. Amino acids: CASSETPGQPKGYTF.

The rearrangement links TRBV25-1 to TRBJ1-1; the D gene is possibly TRBD1 (5 bases). The CDR3 contains 13 residues. V was trimmed by 0 bases and J by 5 bases, leaving 7 bases between them. CDR1 is MGHDK, CDR2 SYGVNS, per germline. The DNA for the CDR3 is TGTGCCAGCAGTGAATATAGACAGACTGAAGCTTTCTTT. Protein: CASSEYRQTEAFF.

This clone has a single count. The V and J genes are TRBV9 and TRBJ2-5; 7 bases align to TRBD1. This CDR3 comprises 15 residues. V shed 3 bases, J shed 2 bases, and the junction held 7 bases outside the gene matches. Germline-derived CDR1 and CDR2 are SGDLS and YYNGEE. The CDR3 bases are TGTGCCAGCAGCGCTGCAGGACAGGCTCAAGAGACCCAGTACTTC. This encodes CASSAAGQAQETQYF.

V and J are TRBV11-1 and TRBJ2-7, with D unresolved. V was pared by 10 bases and J by 3 bases, with 25 bases between. CDR3 length: 16 amino acids. Per germline, CDR1 SGHAT and CDR2 FQDESV (reference sequence). The CDR3 here is CAIKWVHGAARYEQYF. The CDR3 bases are TGTGCCATCAAGTGGGTACATGGAGCCGCACGCTACGAGCAGTACTTC.

The J gene is TRBJ2-7, the V gene TRBV29-1, with a possible D match to TRBD1 (6 bases). Trimming pared 3 bases from V and 6 bases from J, leaving 15 bases between. The germline CDR1 and CDR2 sequences are SQVTM and ANQGSEA. The CDR3 is 13 amino acids. CDR3 in DNA: TGCAGCGTTGAGGGGTGGACAGCCAGCGAGCAGTACTTC. It translates to CSVEGWTASEQYF.

This sequence joins TRBV9 and TRBJ2-1; D gene ambiguous. Trimming left V 4 bases short and J 8 bases short, with 13 bases between. CDR1 is SGDLS and CDR2 is YYNGEE in the germline V gene. The CDR3 is 13 residues long. The CDR3 here is CASSHGSIDEQFF. Written as DNA, the CDR3 is TGTGCCAGCAGCCACGGTAGCATAGATGAGCAGTTCTTC.

The chain joins TRBV7-6 to TRBJ2-2; D is possibly TRBD2 (6 bases). In germline, CDR1 is SGHVS, CDR2 FNYEAQ. This CDR3 has 14 amino acids. Trimming stripped 2 bases from V and 5 bases from J, with 9 bases between. Written as DNA, the CDR3 is TGTGCCAGCAGCTTAATGGCGGGAACCGGGGAGCTGTTTTTT. As protein: CASSLMAGTGELFF.

The chain joins TRBV2 to TRBJ2-1, with D maybe TRBD2 (6 bases). Trimming pared 10 bases from V and 5 bases from J, leaving 15 bases between. CDR1 SNHLY and CDR2 FYNNEI come from the germline V gene. This CDR3 region has 13 residues. DNA of the CDR3: TGTGCCATGGAGGGCGGCCAAAACAATGAGCAGTTCTTC. Its translation: CAMEGGQNNEQFF. The full variable domain, completed using reference TRBV2 and TRBJ2-1, is EPEVTQTPSHQVTQMGQEVILRCVPISNHLYFYWYRQILGQKVEFLVSFYNNEISEKSEIFDDQFSVERPDGSNFTLKIRSTKLEDSAMYFCAMEGGQNNEQFFGPGTRLTVL.

This sequence joins TRBV27 and TRBJ1-1; 9 bases line up with TRBD1. V was clipped by 9 bases and J by 4 bases; unmatched bases: 15. Germline CDR1 reads MNHEY; CDR2 reads SMNVEV (reference sequence). The CDR3 contains 16 residues. The CDR3 nucleotides are TGTGCCAGAGGCCCGTACAGGGGGCGAGGGGGCACTGAAGCTTTCTTT. Residues: CARGPYRGRGGTEAFF.

This clone was seen a handful of times. J is TRBJ2-3 and V is TRBV6-1, with D maybe TRBD1 (5 bases). The V end was cut by 8 bases, the J end by 4 bases, with 13 bases between. The CDR3 runs to 13 residues. Germline V CDR1 and CDR2: MNHNS, SASEGT. The chain's CDR3 is CASGAGDPDTQYF. Written as DNA, the CDR3 is TGTGCCAGCGGGGCAGGTGACCCAGATACGCAGTATTTT.

This clone has only one observation. The chain links TRBV5-6 to TRBJ1-2; a possible D gene is TRBD1 (5 bases). The CDR3 is made up of 14 amino acids. The ends were cut back, 4 bases at V and 5 bases at J, with 15 bases in the middle. CDR1 and CDR2 from the germline V gene are SGHDT and YYEEEE. CDR3: CASSPILGGYGYTF. The DNA for the CDR3 is TGTGCCAGCAGCCCTATATTGGGGGGATATGGCTACACCTTC.

The chain employs TRBV19 and TRBJ1-1; maybe TRBD1 (6 bases). Germline CDR1 is LNHDA and CDR2 is SQIVND (reference sequence). Trimming pared 5 bases from V and 7 bases from J, leaving 17 bases between. This CDR3 has 14 amino acids. This CDR3 reads CASSAGGGKYEAFF. CDR3 sequence (DNA): TGTGCCAGTAGTGCTGGGGGGGGCAAGTATGAAGCTTTCTTT.

The chain joins TRBV13 to TRBJ2-5; TRBD1 aligns across 8 bases. CDR1 is PRHDT and CDR2 is FYEKMQ in the germline V gene (reference sequence). The CDR3 runs 16 residues. The V and J ends lost 5 bases and 1 base, in that order; junction bases with no gene match: 9. In DNA, the CDR3 is TGTGCCAGCAGCGAGTTCCCGACAGGGGCCCAAGAGACCCAGTACTTC. Translating gives CASSEFPTGAQETQYF.

The CDR3 protein is CASSVSPGHNNEKLFF. CDR3 nucleotides: TGTGCCAGCAGCGTAAGTCCGGGACACAATAATGAAAAACTGTTTTTT. The genes are TRBV9 and TRBJ1-4; TRBD1 might be the D (6 bases). The CDR3 covers 16 residues. V lost 1 base and J 4 bases, leaving 14 bases between the germline ends. Germline-derived CDR1 and CDR2 are SGDLS and YYNGEE.

This sequence joins TRBV4-1 and TRBJ2-7; possibly TRBD1 for D (5 bases). V lost 2 bases to trimming and J lost 3 bases, with 23 bases between them. The CDR3 is made up of 18 amino acids. Germline V CDR1 and CDR2: MGHRA, YSYEKL. The CDR3 DNA is TGCGCCAGCAGCCAAACCGCGGTAAATACAGGAAGATTCTACGAGCAGTACTTC. This sequence encodes CASSQTAVNTGRFYEQYF.

The chain carries TRBV6-5 and TRBJ1-1, with TRBD1 matching 8 bases. Germline CDR1 MNHEY, CDR2 SVGAGI. This CDR3 spans 15 amino acids. V was clipped by 0 bases and J by 5 bases; unmatched bases: 5. The CDR3 region has the DNA TGTGCCAGCAGTTACTCCCATGACAGGGGAACTGAAGCTTTCTTT. Its protein product is CASSYSHDRGTEAFF.

The J gene is TRBJ2-5, the V gene TRBV2; no clear D. Looked up from germline, CDR1 is SNHLY and CDR2 is FYNNEI. The CDR3 runs 9 residues. Trimming stripped 10 bases from V and 5 bases from J, with 5 bases between. The CDR3 nucleotides read TGTGCCATGCGTGAGACCCAGTACTTC. It is translated as CAMRETQYF.

The chain is built from TRBV7-9 and TRBJ2-7; 9 positions agree with TRBD1. CDR1 is SEHNR, CDR2 FQNEAQ, per germline (reference sequence). The ends lost 5 bases at V and 3 bases at J; junction bases unmatched: 8. The CDR3 runs to 15 residues. CDR3 sequence (DNA): TGTGCCAGCAGCGATTCGGGACAGGGCCTCTACGAGCAGTACTTC. Its translation: CASSDSGQGLYEQYF.

The V and J genes are TRBV19 and TRBJ2-6, with D maybe TRBD2 (6 bases). Germline-derived CDR1 and CDR2 are LNHDA and SQIVND (reference sequence). The CDR3 consists of 15 residues. Trimming removed 7 bases from V and 2 bases from J, with 12 bases in between. The CDR3 region is CASTESGAGANVLTF. As DNA, the CDR3 is TGTGCCAGTACCGAATCGGGGGCTGGGGCCAACGTCCTGACTTTC.

By proportion, this clone is medium-sized (0.01 to 0.1%). Written as DNA, the CDR3 is TGTGCCACCTACACAGGGCACACTGAAGCTTTCTTT. Protein product: CATYTGHTEAFF. This chain links TRBV19 with TRBJ1-1, with D perhaps matching TRBD1 (6 bases). Germline V gene lookup returns CDR1 LNHDA and CDR2 SQIVND (reference sequence). The CDR3 is 12 residues long. V lost 10 bases and J lost 3, with 12 bases in between.

The chain has TRBV19 and TRBJ1-2; D is perhaps TRBD1 (6 bases). There are 12 residues in the CDR3. Trimming cost V 9 bases and J 8 bases, with 16 bases left between them. CDR1 and CDR2 (germline): LNHDA, SQIVND (reference sequence). CDR3 in DNA: TGTGCCAGCCTCATGTGGGGGACAGGCTACACCTTC. This sequence encodes CASLMWGTGYTF.